This T cell receptor (beta chain) was retrieved from a study of blood T cell repertoires in COVID-19. V was cut by 4 bases and J by 8 bases, with 17 bases left in between. Germline V gives CDR1 SGHTA, CDR2 FQGNSA. The CDR3 is made up of 15 amino acids. Measured with immunoSEQ multiplex PCR; TCRdb has only the in-frame clones, and not every one. The repertoire includes approximately 230,000 clones, around 80% of them detected once, and 20% sits in the top ten. The chain couples TRBV7-2 to TRBJ1-4, with a possible D match to TRBD1 (5 bases). The sequenced sample was peripheral blood. The TCR originated in a man under 40 with active or convalescent COVID-19. The CDR3 DNA follows: TGTGCCAGCAGCTCCCGCGGGGGAGGAGGGGAAAAACTGTTTTTT. It is translated as CASSSRGGGGEKLFF.